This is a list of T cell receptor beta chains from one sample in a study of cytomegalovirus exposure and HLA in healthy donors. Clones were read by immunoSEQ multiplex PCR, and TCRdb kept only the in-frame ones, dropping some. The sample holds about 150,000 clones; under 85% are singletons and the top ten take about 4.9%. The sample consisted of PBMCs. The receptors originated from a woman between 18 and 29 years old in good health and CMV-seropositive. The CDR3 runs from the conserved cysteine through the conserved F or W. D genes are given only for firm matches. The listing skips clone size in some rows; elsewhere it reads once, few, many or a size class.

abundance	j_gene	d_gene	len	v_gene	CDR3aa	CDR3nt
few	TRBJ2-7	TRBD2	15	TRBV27	CASSPYSGGQYEQYF	TGTGCCAGCAGTCCTTATAGCGGGGGCCAGTACGAGCAGTACTTC
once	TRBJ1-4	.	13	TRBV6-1	CASMRGRDEKLFF	TGTGCCAGCATGCGGGGGAGGGATGAAAAACTGTTTTTT
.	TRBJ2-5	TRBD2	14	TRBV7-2	CASSFRLAQETQYF	TGTGCCAGCAGCTTTAGACTAGCCCAAGAGACCCAGTACTTC
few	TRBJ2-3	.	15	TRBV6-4	CASSDEQGGTDTQYF	TGTGCCAGCAGTGACGAGCAGGGGGGTACAGATACGCAGTATTTT
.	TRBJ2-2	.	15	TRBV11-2	CASSFGGKNTGELFF	TGTGCCAGCAGCTTTGGCGGGAAGAACACCGGGGAGCTGTTTTTT
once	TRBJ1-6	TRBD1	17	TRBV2	CASSVAPGQGANSPLHF	TGTGCCAGCAGTGTAGCGCCGGGACAGGGGGCCAACTCACCCCTCCACTTT
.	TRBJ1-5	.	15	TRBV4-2	CASSQVPGGDQPQHF	TGTGCCAGCAGCCAAGTGCCTGGGGGGGACCAGCCCCAGCATTTT
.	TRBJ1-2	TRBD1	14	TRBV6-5	CASRRDRENYGYTF	TGTGCCAGCAGGCGGGACAGGGAGAACTATGGCTACACCTTC
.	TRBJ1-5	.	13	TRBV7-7	CASSSAVGQPQHF	TGTGCTAGCAGCTCTGCGGTCGGGCAGCCCCAGCATTTT
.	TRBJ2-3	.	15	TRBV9	CASSVGGVYTDTQYF	TGTGCCAGCAGCGTAGGCGGGGTATACACAGATACGCAGTATTTT
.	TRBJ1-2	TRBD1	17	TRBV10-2	CASSEPSQGARASGYTF	TGCGCCAGCAGTGAGCCCTCTCAGGGGGCTAGAGCGAGTGGCTACACCTTC
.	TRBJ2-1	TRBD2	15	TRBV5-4	CASSATSGGPNEQFF	TGTGCCAGCAGTGCGACTAGCGGGGGGCCAAATGAGCAGTTCTTC
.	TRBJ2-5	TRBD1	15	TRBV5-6	CASSSTGQGGETQYF	TGTGCCAGCAGCTCGACGGGACAGGGAGGTGAGACCCAGTACTTC
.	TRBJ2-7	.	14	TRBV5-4	CASSQGQSLHEQYF	TGTGCCAGCAGCCAGGGGCAGTCTCTCCACGAGCAGTACTTC
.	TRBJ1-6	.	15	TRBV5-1	CASSYGSSYNSPLHF	TGCGCCAGCAGCTATGGGAGCTCCTATAATTCACCCCTCCACTTT
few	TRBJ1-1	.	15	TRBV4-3	CASSQDASGNTEAFF	TGCGCCAGCAGCCAAGACGCCTCGGGGAACACTGAAGCTTTCTTT
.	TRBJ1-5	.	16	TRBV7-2	CASSLAAVYSNQPQHF	TGTGCCAGCAGCTTAGCGGCAGTTTATAGCAATCAGCCCCAGCATTTT
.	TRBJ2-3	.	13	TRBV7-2	CASSPLSTDTQYF	TGTGCCAGCAGCCCCCTGAGCACAGATACGCAGTATTTT
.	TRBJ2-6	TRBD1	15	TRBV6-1	CASSGQGAGANVLTF	TGTGCCAGCAGTGGACAGGGGGCCGGGGCCAACGTCCTGACTTTC
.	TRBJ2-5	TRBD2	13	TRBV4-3	CASSQDGGETQYF	TGCGCCAGCAGCCAAGACGGGGGGGAGACCCAGTACTTC
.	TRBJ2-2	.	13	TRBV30	CAWSYGKPGELFF	TGTGCCTGGAGTTACGGGAAACCCGGGGAGCTGTTTTTT
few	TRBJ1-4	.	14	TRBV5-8	CASSLWQTNEKLFF	TGTGCCAGCAGCTTGTGGCAGACTAATGAAAAACTGTTTTTT
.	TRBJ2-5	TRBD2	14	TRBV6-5	CASSYSKTSETQYF	TGTGCCAGCAGTTACTCGAAGACTAGCGAGACCCAGTACTTC
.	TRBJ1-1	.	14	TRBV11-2	CASSVQAMNTEAFF	TGTGCCAGCAGCGTACAGGCGATGAACACTGAAGCTTTCTTT
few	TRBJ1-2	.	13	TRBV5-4	CASSSTENYGYTF	TGTGCCAGCAGCTCGACAGAGAACTATGGCTACACCTTC
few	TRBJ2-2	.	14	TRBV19	CASSMLEGTGELFF	TGTGCCAGTAGTATGTTGGAGGGTACCGGGGAGCTGTTTTTT
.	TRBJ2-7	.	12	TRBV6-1	CASSDQGYEQYF	TGTGCCAGCAGTGATCAGGGTTACGAGCAGTACTTC
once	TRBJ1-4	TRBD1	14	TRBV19	CASSISGGVEKLFF	TGTGCCAGTAGTATTTCAGGGGGTGTTGAAAAACTGTTTTTT
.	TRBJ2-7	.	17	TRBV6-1	CASSGVRTDLTSYEQYF	TGTGCCAGCAGTGGGGTTAGGACAGATCTAACCTCCTACGAGCAGTACTTC
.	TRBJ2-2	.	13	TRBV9	CASRPGLTGELFF	TGTGCCAGCAGGCCTGGGCTTACCGGGGAGCTGTTTTTT
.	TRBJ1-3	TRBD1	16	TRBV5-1	CASSFVGQGFGNTIYF	TGCGCCAGCAGCTTTGTGGGACAGGGGTTTGGAAACACCATATATTTT
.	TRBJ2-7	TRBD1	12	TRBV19	CATGTGDYEQYF	TGTGCCACCGGGACAGGCGACTACGAGCAGTACTTC
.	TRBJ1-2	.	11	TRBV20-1	CSASPGGGYTF	TGCAGTGCTAGCCCGGGGGGGGGCTACACCTTC
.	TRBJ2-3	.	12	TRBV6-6	CASSPGADTQYF	TGTGCCAGCAGTCCAGGGGCAGATACGCAGTATTTT
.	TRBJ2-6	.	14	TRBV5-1	CASSQFVGANVLTF	TGCGCCAGCAGCCAGTTTGTGGGGGCCAACGTCCTGACTTTC
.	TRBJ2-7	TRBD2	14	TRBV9	CASGGGGAGDEQYF	TGTGCCAGCGGTGGCGGGGGGGCCGGCGACGAGCAGTACTTC
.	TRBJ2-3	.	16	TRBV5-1	CASSAGLRAGTDTQYF	TGCGCCAGCTCCGCGGGCCTTCGAGCGGGCACAGATACGCAGTATTTT
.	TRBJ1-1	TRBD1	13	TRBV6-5	CASSYDRDTEAFF	TGTGCCAGCAGTTACGACAGGGACACTGAAGCTTTCTTT
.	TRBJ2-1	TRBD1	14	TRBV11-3	CASAGQGGFNEQFF	TGTGCCAGCGCGGGACAGGGGGGTTTCAATGAGCAGTTCTTC
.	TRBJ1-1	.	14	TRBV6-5	CASSYGGVNTEAFF	TGTGCCAGCAGTTACGGTGGAGTGAACACTGAAGCTTTCTTT
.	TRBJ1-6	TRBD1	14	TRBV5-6	CASTRGQVNSPLHF	TGTGCCAGCACCCGGGGACAGGTTAATTCACCCCTCCACTTT
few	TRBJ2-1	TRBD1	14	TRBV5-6	CASRQSGGRNEQFF	TGTGCCAGCAGACAGTCAGGGGGTAGGAATGAGCAGTTCTTC
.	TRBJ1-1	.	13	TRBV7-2	CASSLYENTEAFF	TGTGCCAGCAGCTTATATGAGAATACTGAAGCTTTCTTT